This is a list of T cell receptor beta chains from one sample in a study of OX40 agonist ivuxolimab in advanced cancers. Here immunoSEQ multiplex PCR was the method, and the copy in TCRdb shows in-frame clones only, minus some. This table holds over 40,000 clones, approximately 80% found once. Specimen: CD4+ or CD8+ T cells sorted from blood, collected in a trial of the OX40 agonist ivuxolimab. The receptors derive from an adult with an advanced solid tumor such as melanoma, head and neck, liver or kidney cancer. CDR3s include the opening cysteine and the closing phenylalanine or tryptophan. A D gene is named only where the DNA matches it firmly. Clone sizes are given selectively: once, few, many, or a class where the clone is expanded.

d_gene,len,v_gene,abundance,j_gene,CDR3nt,CDR3aa
-,16,TRBV5-6,-,TRBJ2-5,TGTGCCAGCGGCAGGTGGGGAGACAGCGCCCAAGAGACCCAGTACTTC,CASGRWGDSAQETQYF
TRBD1,17,TRBV7-3,-,TRBJ2-3,TGTGCCAGCAGCTCGACAGGAAGACAGGGCCTCACAGATACGCAGTATTTT,CASSSTGRQGLTDTQYF
TRBD2,17,TRBV19,-,TRBJ2-1,TGTGCCAGTAGATCGAGGGGTAGCGGGAGTAGATACAATGAGCAGTTCTTC,CASRSRGSGSRYNEQFF
-,14,TRBV4-1,-,TRBJ1-6,TGCGCCAGTCAACTACAGGGTTTTAATTCACCCCTCCACTTT,CASQLQGFNSPLHF
TRBD2,17,TRBV28,-,TRBJ2-7,TGTGCCAGCAGTCGCAACCCCACTAGCGGGAGCTCCTACGAGCAGTACTTC,CASSRNPTSGSSYEQYF
-,15,TRBV4-1,-,TRBJ1-5,TGCGCCAGCAGCCAAGATCGGAGTTACAATCAGCCCCAGCATTTT,CASSQDRSYNQPQHF
-,12,TRBV6-6,-,TRBJ1-1,TGTGCCAGCAGTACCGGGGTCACTGAAGCTTTCTTT,CASSTGVTEAFF
TRBD1,15,TRBV6-1,-,TRBJ1-5,TGTGCCAGCAGGGGGACAGGGTTTAGCAATCAGCCCCAGCATTTT,CASRGTGFSNQPQHF
TRBD1,15,TRBV11-2,once,TRBJ2-7,TGTGCCAGCAGCGCAGAAGGGACAGGGGTCTACGAGCAGTACTTC,CASSAEGTGVYEQYF
TRBD2,14,TRBV5-1,-,TRBJ2-1,TGCGCCAGCAGCACCAGACTAGCGGGAGAGGAGCAGTTCTTC,CASSTRLAGEEQFF